This passage covers 3 T cell receptor beta chains from one sample sequenced in a study of blood T cell repertoires in COVID-19. The table came from immunoSEQ multiplex PCR; TCRdb's copy has only in-frame clones and leaves some out. The table has some 350,000 clones, 90% seen once. The sample taken for sequencing was peripheral blood. These receptors were collected from a man younger than 35 with active or convalescent COVID-19.

V usage is TRBV28 and J usage is TRBJ2-1; TRBD2 matches at 9 bases. This CDR3 region has 17 residues. J lost 2 bases, V lost 2 bases, and 7 bases had no gene match. Germline CDR1 and CDR2: MDHEN and SYDVKM. This chain's CDR3 is CASSLRASGAPYNEQFF. CDR3 bases: TGTGCCAGCAGTTTAAGGGCTAGCGGGGCTCCCTACAATGAGCAGTTCTTC.

V usage is TRBV19 and J usage is TRBJ2-1, with 11 nucleotides matching TRBD2. The germline CDR1 and CDR2 sequences are LNHDA and SQIVND (reference sequence). The V gene end was trimmed by 3 bases and the J gene end by 5 bases; junction bases not matched to a gene: 15. The CDR3 sequence is 19 residues long. CDR3 loop: CASSIGTSGGTYLNNEQFF. The CDR3 DNA follows: TGTGCCAGTAGTATCGGGACTAGCGGAGGTACCTACTTAAACAATGAGCAGTTCTTC.

The V gene is TRBV9, the J gene TRBJ2-3; 10 bases are a match to TRBD2. The V and J ends lost 3 bases and 1 base, in that order; junction bases with no gene match: 5. Germline CDR1 and CDR2: SGDLS and YYNGEE. This CDR3 has 16 residues. CDR3 in DNA: TGTGCCAGCAGCGCCGTAGCGGGAGGAGGCACAGATACGCAGTATTTT. It specifies CASSAVAGGGTDTQYF.